This TCR beta chain was sequenced for a study of technical replicates of blood from several donors. Using immunoSEQ multiplex PCR, the repertoire was profiled, and TCRdb retains in-frame clones only, with some absent. This table holds 70,000 to 95,000 clones, approximately 91% found once. This CDR3 region has 13 residues. Germline V lookup: CDR1 MNHEY, CDR2 SVGAGI. V shed 7 bases, J shed 5 bases, and the junction held 3 bases outside the gene matches. The chain is built from TRBV6-5 and TRBJ2-1, with 9 bases that match TRBD2. The receptor's source is a human donor in good health. Some clones in this sample may be carry-over from other donors' samples. Sequencing input: T cells isolated from PBMCs. The CDR3 DNA reads as TGTGCCAGCAAATCTAGCGGGAACAATGAGCAGTTCTTC. This encodes CASKSSGNNEQFF.